Following are 10 T cell receptor beta chains from one sample sequenced in a study of T cells in localized non-small cell lung cancer. Repertoires were generated with immunoSEQ multiplex PCR, while TCRdb's copy carries only in-frame clones and drops some. The table lists tens of thousands of clones, 75% to 85% of them singletons. Specimen: PBMCs, collected before any cancer treatment. Receptors were obtained from a woman aged 35 to 70 with stage II squamous cell lung carcinoma.

V usage is TRBV6-1 and J usage is TRBJ1-2; no clear D. From germline, CDR1 is MNHNS and CDR2 SASEGT. The CDR3 spans 13 residues. V dropped 6 bases and J dropped 8 bases, with 16 bases sitting between them. The CDR3 coding sequence is TGTGCCAGCAGAGACCTTCTCTTCGGAGGCTACACCTTC. Protein: CASRDLLFGGYTF.

V gene TRBV19 combines with J gene TRBJ2-7; D gene unclear. Trimming took 1 base from V and 1 from J, leaving 8 bases between them. Germline CDR1 reads LNHDA; CDR2 reads SQIVND (reference sequence). CDR3 size: 14 residues. CDR3 protein: CASSIAPQSYEQYF. The CDR3 DNA is TGTGCCAGTAGTATAGCACCGCAGTCCTACGAGCAGTACTTC.

The chain employs TRBV5-8 and TRBJ1-5, with 7 bases fitting TRBD1. With 4 bases clipped from V and 1 base from J, the junction kept 11 bases outside the gene matches. Germline CDR1 SGHTS, CDR2 YDEGEE. This CDR3 region has 17 residues. The DNA of the CDR3 is TGTGCCAGCAGCCCGGGACAGAGGGTAGGGAGCAATCAGCCCCAGCATTTT. It specifies CASSPGQRVGSNQPQHF.

The genes are TRBV29-1 and TRBJ1-2, with unresolved D. This CDR3 spans 14 amino acids. V was trimmed by 3 bases and J by 2 bases, leaving 13 bases between them. The germline V gene has CDR1 SQVTM and CDR2 ANQGSEA. CDR3 amino acids: CSVDSDSANYGYTF. The CDR3 nucleotides read TGCAGCGTTGACTCGGACTCCGCGAACTATGGCTACACCTTC.

This chain links TRBV4-2 with TRBJ2-5, with no clear D. CDR3 length: 11 amino acids. V lost 0 bases to trimming and J lost 4 bases, with 0 bases between them. Germline values: CDR1 LGHNA, CDR2 YNFKEQ. The CDR3 here is CASSQEETQYF. DNA for the CDR3: TGTGCCAGCAGCCAAGAAGAGACCCAGTACTTC.

This rearrangement joins TRBV7-2 to TRBJ2-7; tentative D call: TRBD2 (5 bases). The V end lost 5 bases, the J end lost 4 bases, and 9 bases lay between the germline ends. This CDR3 has 12 residues. Looked up from germline, CDR1 is SGHTA and CDR2 is FQGNSA. The CDR3 DNA follows: TGTGCCAGCAGCCCGGACTTGTACGAGCAGTACTTC. Translating it yields CASSPDLYEQYF.

The rearrangement links TRBV5-1 to TRBJ2-1; 8 bases are shared with TRBD1. The CDR3 extends over 14 amino acids. V was clipped by 2 bases and J by 3 bases; unmatched bases: 1. Germline V CDR1 and CDR2: SGHRS, YFSETQ. This chain's CDR3 is CASSLQGVYNEQFF. The DNA of the CDR3 is TGCGCCAGCAGCTTACAGGGGGTCTACAATGAGCAGTTCTTC.

This clone was picked up one time. The chain employs TRBV25-1 and TRBJ2-7; D unclear. The CDR3 totals 14 residues. Germline V gene data show CDR1 as MGHDK and CDR2 as SYGVNS. Trimming pared 3 bases from V and 2 bases from J, leaving 11 bases between. This chain's CDR3 is CASSDPFEPYEQYF. In nucleotides, the CDR3 is TGTGCCAGCAGTGATCCTTTCGAACCCTACGAGCAGTACTTC.

This chain links TRBV7-9 with TRBJ2-2; D ambiguous. Trimming cost V 2 bases and J 6 bases, with 10 bases left between them. This CDR3 comprises 14 residues. Germline V lookup: CDR1 SEHNR, CDR2 FQNEAQ (reference sequence). CDR3: CASSLIIGSGELFF. The CDR3 DNA is TGTGCCAGCAGCTTAATCATAGGTTCCGGGGAGCTGTTTTTT.

Remarks on this clone: At one end the junction does not follow the germline gene, possibly because of a read error. CDR3: CASSAGQSQHF. The DNA of the CDR3 is TGTGCCAGCAGTGCGGGTCAGTCCCAGCATTTT. This chain connects TRBV2 to TRBJ1-5; unclear D gene. The CDR3 covers 11 residues. Germline V gene lookup returns CDR1 SNHLY and CDR2 FYNNEI.